Here is one T cell receptor beta chain with its context. The antigen this receptor binds is unknown. Base qualities are not at hand, and no much larger clone is one base apart. Donors were healthy HIV-negative adults with no recently reported acute infections or vaccinations. All donors were Caucasian adults living in Nashville, Tennessee, USA. CD4+ T cells were enriched through magnetic negative selection, after which naive cells were positively selected on CD45RA and the remaining negative fraction served as the memory subset. Blood was collected by leukapheresis, and PBMCs were isolated by Ficoll-Histopaque density gradient centrifugation and then cryopreserved in liquid nitrogen vapor phase. Analytical flow cytometry was used to check the purity and quantity of each magnetically sorted T cell population. From each sorted fraction, genomic DNA was isolated and quantified by UV absorbance on a Nanodrop 2000c.

TCR CDR3 regions were amplified from genomic DNA by multiplex PCR using the deep immunoSEQ assay. Genomic DNA extracted from each cell subset was distributed evenly over all wells of several immunoSEQ 96-well plates, and each plate served as one replicate. For sorted subsets, about 200 ng genomic DNA, equal to 30,000 or so T cell genomes, was loaded into each replicate PCR. Purified libraries were quantified with a Qubit 3.0 fluorometer, sized on a Bioanalyzer 2100, and re-quantified with the KAPA Library Quantification kit. A separate single-read 150-cycle Illumina NextSeq 550 flow cell was used to sequence each immunoSEQ 96-well plate. The paper's data handling went like this. Because only junctional sequences without quality scores were contained in the immunoSEQ output, filtering matching that applied to full-length reads could not be performed. Sequences were annotated with PyIR, a Python wrapper for IgBLAST v1.9, and V/J genes and CDR3 were assigned using IMGT germline references. Reads were filtered out if the reads had weak V/J assignments (E-value above 1e-6), no CDR3, stop codons, out-of-frame junctions, or ambiguous translated residues. V3J clonotypes were defined as sequences sharing an identical inferred V gene, J gene, and CDR3 amino acid sequence. Percentage overlap between repertoires was computed as shared unique clonotypes divided by the size of the smaller repertoire. Three approaches were used to assess repertoire richness: RTK rarefaction, the Chao1 estimator, and Recon v2.1 estimates of unobserved clonotypes. Generation probabilities were computed with OLGA for all TCRbeta clonotypes obtained by the gDNA method from four donors. In TCRdb, the immuneACCESS table is reduced to in-frame sequences with V and J assigned. These tables do not hold every clone; where another copy was compared, an unresolved V gene accounts for under half, and the others remain unexplained. V and J calls and clone size are as listed in that table; D and trimming were resolved from the DNA. This sample has approximately 2,300,000 clones in its table, and 85% to 95% of those were observed once. 0.3% to 0.45% of the sample lies in the top ten.

This sample is part of a study of shared clonotypes between healthy human individuals (dated by TCRdb to between 2020 and 2021). Study-level background: The cohort included three men and a couple of women between 18 and 49 years of age. For each donor, CD4 naive and CD4 memory were each given three plates, CD8 naive was given two plates, and CD8 memory was given one plate. To estimate repertoire size and how much clonotypes are shared between individuals, the study performed deep sequencing of blood TCR repertoires from five healthy adults. To increase sequencing depth and limit assay-specific biases, different laboratories used diverse techniques to prepare libraries and sequence TCR repertoires. Leukapheresis yielded between about 0.85 and 10 billion PBMCs per donor. Points the paper makes about the study in general: Sampling was restricted to blood, and TCR repertoires in tissue are likely to differ from TCR repertoires in blood. Naive subsets generally had larger estimated clonotype richness than memory subsets did. Higher generation probabilities were observed for clonotypes shared by all four sorted-subset donors than for non-shared clonotypes. Because the study included only a small number of donors, the genetic and exposure-history diversity represented was limited. About 5% of naive CD4, 3.5% of naive CD8, around 2.3% of memory CD4, and 0.35% to 0.5% of memory CD8 clonotypes were shared across a few donors. Even with the large sequencing depth, rarefaction of the sorted-subset datasets indicated that sequencing was incomplete. Pairwise subsampling led to the expectation that sequencing depth would affect the degree of clonotype sharing among donors.

From a lookup of the germline V gene, CDR1 and CDR2 are LGHNA and YSLEER. Inclusive of the bounding cysteine and phenylalanine, the CDR3 is 18 residues long. The kept DNA is CDR3 alone, 54 bases in frame from the first base. Clipping removes 0 bases from V and 6 bases from J, with 12 as the unmatched junction base count. Source material: naive CD4+ T cells from PBMCs. Explained via the paper, the cell subset or site label denotes: CD45RA+ positively selected. The source is a man between 18 and 29 years old in good health. Some clones in this sample may be carry-over from other donors' samples. The V and J genes are TRBV4-3 and TRBJ2-3, with 10 bases matching TRBD2. This receptor carries the CDR3 CASSQDLGTSGRADTQYF. The nucleotide sequence reads TGCGCCAGCAGCCAAGATCTTGGAACGAGCGGGAGGGCTGATACGCAGTATTTT.